Below, 10 T cell receptor beta chains from the same sample are listed, as sequenced in a study of monozygotic twins with inflammatory bowel disease. After re-calling the 5' RACE reads, TCRdb lists one entry per CDR3 protein, DNA absent. Its clone listing holds 350,000 to 500,000 distinct CDR3 sequences. Specimen: blood. The receptors stem from a human donor with ulcerative colitis or Crohn's disease, or a healthy co-twin of an affected twin (not recorded which).

The V gene is TRBV12-3 or TRBV12-4, the J gene TRBJ1-3; TCRdb indicates TRBD1, and absent DNA this call remains unverified. This CDR3 has 16 residues. The CDR3: CASSYSGTVGGNTIYF.

The chain joins TRBV13 to TRBJ1-2. The CDR3 contains 15 residues. In germline, CDR1 is PRHDT, CDR2 FYEKMQ (reference sequence). CDR3 residues: CASSLGDPTRYGYTF.

The genes are TRBV6-5 and TRBJ2-7; the D call of TRBD1 rests on TCRdb alone, since no DNA is present to check it. The CDR3 sequence is 18 residues long. CDR1 is MNHEY, CDR2 SVGAGI, per germline. CDR3: CASSYSPTGEIPSYEQYF.

The rearrangement uses TRBV28 and TRBJ1-1; no DNA is available, so the TRBD1 call from TCRdb remains unchecked. This CDR3 spans 12 amino acids. Looked up from germline, CDR1 is MDHEN and CDR2 is SYDVKM. This CDR3 reads CASRNTGPEAFF.

The chain combines TRBV7-2 with TRBJ2-1. In germline, CDR1 is SGHTA, CDR2 FQGNSA. The CDR3 covers 12 residues. CDR3 loop: CASSPSLDEQFF.

The genes are TRBV5-1 and TRBJ2-7; the D call of TRBD2 rests on TCRdb alone, since no DNA is present to check it. This CDR3 has 15 residues. Germline V lookup: CDR1 SGHRS, CDR2 YFSETQ. The CDR3 here is CASSLEGRASYEQYF.

CDR3 in amino acids: CSAHGGRDRWFF. This sequence joins TRBV20-1 and TRBJ2-1; TCRdb's D call of TRBD1 is untestable without DNA. There are 12 residues in the CDR3. From germline, CDR1 is DFQATT and CDR2 SNEGSKA (reference sequence).

The J gene is TRBJ2-3, the V gene TRBV20-1; lacking DNA, the TRBD2 call made by TCRdb goes unchecked. CDR3 length: 17 amino acids. Germline CDR1 reads DFQATT; CDR2 reads SNEGSKA (reference sequence). The CDR3 spells CSARDFELAASTDTQYF.

CDR3 protein: CAISELREETQYF. The V and J genes are TRBV10-3 and TRBJ2-5. CDR3 length: 13 residues. Germline assignment: CDR1 ENHRY and CDR2 SYGVKD.

The gene calls are TRBV19 and TRBJ2-7. CDR3 length: 14 amino acids. Germline CDR1 is LNHDA and CDR2 is SQIVND (reference sequence). CDR3 sequence: CASSWLPTSYEQYF.